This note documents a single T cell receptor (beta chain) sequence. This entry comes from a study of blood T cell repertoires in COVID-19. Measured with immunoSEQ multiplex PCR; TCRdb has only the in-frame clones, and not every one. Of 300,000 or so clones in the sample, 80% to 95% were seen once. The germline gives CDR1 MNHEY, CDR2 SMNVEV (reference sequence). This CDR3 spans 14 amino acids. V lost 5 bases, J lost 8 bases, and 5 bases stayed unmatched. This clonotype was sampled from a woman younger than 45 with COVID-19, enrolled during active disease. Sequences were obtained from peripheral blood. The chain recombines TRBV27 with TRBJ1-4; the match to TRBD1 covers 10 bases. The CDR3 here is CASSPRTGGEKLFF. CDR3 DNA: TGTGCCAGCAGTCCTCGGACAGGGGGGGAAAAACTGTTTTTT.